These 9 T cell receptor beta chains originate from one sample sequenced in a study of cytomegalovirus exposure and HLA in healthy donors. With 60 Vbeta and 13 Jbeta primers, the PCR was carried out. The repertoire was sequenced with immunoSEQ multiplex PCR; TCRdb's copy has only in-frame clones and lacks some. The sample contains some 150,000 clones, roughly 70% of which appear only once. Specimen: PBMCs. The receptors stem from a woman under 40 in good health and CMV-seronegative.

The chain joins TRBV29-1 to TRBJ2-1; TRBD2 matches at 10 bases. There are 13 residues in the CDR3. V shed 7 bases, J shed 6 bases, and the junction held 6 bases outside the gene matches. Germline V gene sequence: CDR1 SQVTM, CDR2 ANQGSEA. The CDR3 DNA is TGCAGCGGCACCGGGACTAGCGCCAATGAGCAGTTCTTC. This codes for CSGTGTSANEQFF.

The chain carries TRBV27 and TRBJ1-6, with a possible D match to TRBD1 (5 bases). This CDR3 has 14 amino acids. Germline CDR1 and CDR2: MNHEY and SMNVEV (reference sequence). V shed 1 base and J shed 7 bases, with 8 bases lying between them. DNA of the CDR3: TGTGCCAGCAGTTTATGGGGCACCAATTCACCCCTCCACTTT. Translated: CASSLWGTNSPLHF.

CDR3 in DNA: TGTGCCAGCAGCTTAGAGGAGTCAAACGCCAATTACAATGAGCAGTTCTTC. Translation: CASSLEESNANYNEQFF. V usage is TRBV5-4 and J usage is TRBJ2-1, with unresolved D. The CDR3 runs 17 residues. V shed 2 bases and J shed 4 bases, with 19 bases lying between them. CDR1 is SGHNT and CDR2 is YYREEE in the germline V gene (reference sequence). Full variable domain (rest looked up from reference TRBV5-4 and TRBJ2-1): ETGVTQSPTHLIKTRGQQVTLRCSSQSGHNTVSWYQQALGQGPQFIFQYYREEENGRGNFPPRFSGLQFPNYSSELNVNALELDDSALYLCASSLEESNANYNEQFFGPGTRLTVL.

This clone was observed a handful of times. CDR3 residues: CASSQDSTTQETQYF. The CDR3 DNA sequence: TGCGCCAGCAGCCAAGATTCCACAACGCAAGAGACCCAGTACTTC. V and J are TRBV4-1 and TRBJ2-5; the D is unclear. The ends were cut back, 0 bases at V and 2 bases at J, with 10 bases in the middle. The length of the CDR3 is 15 residues. CDR1 is MGHRA and CDR2 is YSYEKL in the germline V gene.

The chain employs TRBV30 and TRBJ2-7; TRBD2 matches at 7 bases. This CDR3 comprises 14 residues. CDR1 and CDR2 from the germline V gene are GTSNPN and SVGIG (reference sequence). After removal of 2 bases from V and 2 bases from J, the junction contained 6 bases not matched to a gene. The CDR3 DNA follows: TGTGCCTGGAGTCAGGCTAGCGGTACCTACGAGCAGTACTTC. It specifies CAWSQASGTYEQYF.

CDR3 in DNA: TGTGCCTGGAGTGCCGGGACAGGGGGCGTAGTGGATGAGCAGTTCTTC. This translates into CAWSAGTGGVVDEQFF. J is TRBJ2-1 and V is TRBV30, with 12 bases matching TRBD1. Per germline, CDR1 GTSNPN and CDR2 SVGIG (reference sequence). The CDR3 extends over 16 amino acids. The junction had 9 bases not matched to a gene; V was cut back by 1 base and J by 8 bases.

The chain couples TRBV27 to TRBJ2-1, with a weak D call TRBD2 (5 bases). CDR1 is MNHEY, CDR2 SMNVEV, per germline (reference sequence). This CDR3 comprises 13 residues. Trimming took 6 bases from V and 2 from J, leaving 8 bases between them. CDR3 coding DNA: TGTGCCAGCAGCACGGGGACCTACAATGAGCAGTTCTTC. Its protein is CASSTGTYNEQFF.

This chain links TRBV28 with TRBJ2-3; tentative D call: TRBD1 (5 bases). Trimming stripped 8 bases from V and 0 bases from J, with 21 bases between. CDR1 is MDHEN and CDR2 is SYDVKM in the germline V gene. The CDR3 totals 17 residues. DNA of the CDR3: TGTGCCAGCCCTAACCCCATCGGACATATTAGCACAGATACGCAGTATTTT. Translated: CASPNPIGHISTDTQYF.

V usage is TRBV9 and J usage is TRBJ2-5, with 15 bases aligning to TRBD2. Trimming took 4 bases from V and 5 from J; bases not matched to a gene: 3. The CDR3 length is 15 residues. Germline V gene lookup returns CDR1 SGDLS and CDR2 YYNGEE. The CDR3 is CASSRGTSGGETQYF. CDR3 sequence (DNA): TGTGCCAGCAGCCGCGGGACTAGCGGGGGGGAGACCCAGTACTTC.